This TCR beta chain derives from a study of regulatory T cells in long-lasting Graves disease. Researchers made TCR beta libraries by using iRepertoire HTBI primers and running Arm-PCR on CDR3 regions. TCRdb ran MiXCR on the multiplex PCR reads and lists one entry per CDR3 protein. The table shows about 500,000 distinct CDR3 sequences, with approximately 12% occurring only once. The V end lost 0 bases, the J end lost 5 bases, and 19 bases lay between the germline ends. The CDR3 runs 17 residues. Looked up from germline, CDR1 is SNHLY and CDR2 is FYNNEI. Time point denoted: newly diagnosed GD, antithyroid drugs for less than 3 months. The TCR library was made from RNA extracted from PBMCs. This clonotype was observed many times. This same sample was also taken into another study, of T cells in Graves' hyperthyroidism and ophthalmopathy.

Sequencing used peripheral blood mononuclear cells (PBMCs), obtained at new diagnosis, from a patient treated with antithyroid drugs. J is TRBJ2-5 and V is TRBV2, with unresolved D. The origin of this receptor is a woman aged 25-40 years with Graves disease. CDR3 residues: CASSEAPKGPFVETQYF. CDR3 DNA sequence: TGTGCCAGCAGTGAAGCGCCTAAAGGACCGTTTGTGGAGACCCAGTACTTC.